This T cell receptor (beta chain) came from a study of blood T cell repertoires in COVID-19. CDR1 is SEHNR, CDR2 FQNEAQ, per germline (reference sequence). The length of the CDR3 is 14 residues. V was clipped by 1 base and J by 7 bases, with 13 bases between them. In assigning cohorts, the study relied on participant-reported clinical history. Per the study methods: For nucleated cells, counts were estimated from reference gene primer amplification. TCRdb's copy holds only in-frame clones and misses some; the assay was immunoSEQ multiplex PCR. V and J calls and clone size follow that table, whereas D and trimming were derived from the DNA. The sample holds 100,000 or so clones, just over 85% seen once.

The J gene is TRBJ1-2, the V gene TRBV7-9; the D gene is possibly TRBD1 (6 bases). Input material: PBMCs or T cells enriched from blood (not recorded which). The TCR originated in a woman between 50 and 59 years old who had recovered from COVID-19. The CDR3, as DNA: TGTGCCAGCAGCTTAGGACAGGCATTTGGTGGCTACACCTTC. Translated: CASSLGQAFGGYTF.